This entry features one T cell receptor beta chain sequence. The V and J ends lost 7 bases and 5 bases, in that order; junction bases with no gene match: 8. Germline V lookup: CDR1 MDHEN, CDR2 SYDVKM. CDR3 length equals 14 residues. The primer mix had 60 Vbeta and 13 Jbeta primers. Generated by immunoSEQ multiplex PCR, the TCRdb table keeps only in-frame clones and is missing some. The table records some 98,000 clones, 76% of them present only once. The data are from a study of cytomegalovirus exposure and HLA in healthy donors. The receptor's source is a man aged 40-55 years in good health and CMV-seronegative. This chain links TRBV28 with TRBJ2-5, with TRBD1 matching over 9 bases. The source material was PBMCs. CDR3 DNA: TGTGCCAGCACATCCGGGACAGGGTGGGAGACCCAGTACTTC. This encodes CASTSGTGWETQYF.